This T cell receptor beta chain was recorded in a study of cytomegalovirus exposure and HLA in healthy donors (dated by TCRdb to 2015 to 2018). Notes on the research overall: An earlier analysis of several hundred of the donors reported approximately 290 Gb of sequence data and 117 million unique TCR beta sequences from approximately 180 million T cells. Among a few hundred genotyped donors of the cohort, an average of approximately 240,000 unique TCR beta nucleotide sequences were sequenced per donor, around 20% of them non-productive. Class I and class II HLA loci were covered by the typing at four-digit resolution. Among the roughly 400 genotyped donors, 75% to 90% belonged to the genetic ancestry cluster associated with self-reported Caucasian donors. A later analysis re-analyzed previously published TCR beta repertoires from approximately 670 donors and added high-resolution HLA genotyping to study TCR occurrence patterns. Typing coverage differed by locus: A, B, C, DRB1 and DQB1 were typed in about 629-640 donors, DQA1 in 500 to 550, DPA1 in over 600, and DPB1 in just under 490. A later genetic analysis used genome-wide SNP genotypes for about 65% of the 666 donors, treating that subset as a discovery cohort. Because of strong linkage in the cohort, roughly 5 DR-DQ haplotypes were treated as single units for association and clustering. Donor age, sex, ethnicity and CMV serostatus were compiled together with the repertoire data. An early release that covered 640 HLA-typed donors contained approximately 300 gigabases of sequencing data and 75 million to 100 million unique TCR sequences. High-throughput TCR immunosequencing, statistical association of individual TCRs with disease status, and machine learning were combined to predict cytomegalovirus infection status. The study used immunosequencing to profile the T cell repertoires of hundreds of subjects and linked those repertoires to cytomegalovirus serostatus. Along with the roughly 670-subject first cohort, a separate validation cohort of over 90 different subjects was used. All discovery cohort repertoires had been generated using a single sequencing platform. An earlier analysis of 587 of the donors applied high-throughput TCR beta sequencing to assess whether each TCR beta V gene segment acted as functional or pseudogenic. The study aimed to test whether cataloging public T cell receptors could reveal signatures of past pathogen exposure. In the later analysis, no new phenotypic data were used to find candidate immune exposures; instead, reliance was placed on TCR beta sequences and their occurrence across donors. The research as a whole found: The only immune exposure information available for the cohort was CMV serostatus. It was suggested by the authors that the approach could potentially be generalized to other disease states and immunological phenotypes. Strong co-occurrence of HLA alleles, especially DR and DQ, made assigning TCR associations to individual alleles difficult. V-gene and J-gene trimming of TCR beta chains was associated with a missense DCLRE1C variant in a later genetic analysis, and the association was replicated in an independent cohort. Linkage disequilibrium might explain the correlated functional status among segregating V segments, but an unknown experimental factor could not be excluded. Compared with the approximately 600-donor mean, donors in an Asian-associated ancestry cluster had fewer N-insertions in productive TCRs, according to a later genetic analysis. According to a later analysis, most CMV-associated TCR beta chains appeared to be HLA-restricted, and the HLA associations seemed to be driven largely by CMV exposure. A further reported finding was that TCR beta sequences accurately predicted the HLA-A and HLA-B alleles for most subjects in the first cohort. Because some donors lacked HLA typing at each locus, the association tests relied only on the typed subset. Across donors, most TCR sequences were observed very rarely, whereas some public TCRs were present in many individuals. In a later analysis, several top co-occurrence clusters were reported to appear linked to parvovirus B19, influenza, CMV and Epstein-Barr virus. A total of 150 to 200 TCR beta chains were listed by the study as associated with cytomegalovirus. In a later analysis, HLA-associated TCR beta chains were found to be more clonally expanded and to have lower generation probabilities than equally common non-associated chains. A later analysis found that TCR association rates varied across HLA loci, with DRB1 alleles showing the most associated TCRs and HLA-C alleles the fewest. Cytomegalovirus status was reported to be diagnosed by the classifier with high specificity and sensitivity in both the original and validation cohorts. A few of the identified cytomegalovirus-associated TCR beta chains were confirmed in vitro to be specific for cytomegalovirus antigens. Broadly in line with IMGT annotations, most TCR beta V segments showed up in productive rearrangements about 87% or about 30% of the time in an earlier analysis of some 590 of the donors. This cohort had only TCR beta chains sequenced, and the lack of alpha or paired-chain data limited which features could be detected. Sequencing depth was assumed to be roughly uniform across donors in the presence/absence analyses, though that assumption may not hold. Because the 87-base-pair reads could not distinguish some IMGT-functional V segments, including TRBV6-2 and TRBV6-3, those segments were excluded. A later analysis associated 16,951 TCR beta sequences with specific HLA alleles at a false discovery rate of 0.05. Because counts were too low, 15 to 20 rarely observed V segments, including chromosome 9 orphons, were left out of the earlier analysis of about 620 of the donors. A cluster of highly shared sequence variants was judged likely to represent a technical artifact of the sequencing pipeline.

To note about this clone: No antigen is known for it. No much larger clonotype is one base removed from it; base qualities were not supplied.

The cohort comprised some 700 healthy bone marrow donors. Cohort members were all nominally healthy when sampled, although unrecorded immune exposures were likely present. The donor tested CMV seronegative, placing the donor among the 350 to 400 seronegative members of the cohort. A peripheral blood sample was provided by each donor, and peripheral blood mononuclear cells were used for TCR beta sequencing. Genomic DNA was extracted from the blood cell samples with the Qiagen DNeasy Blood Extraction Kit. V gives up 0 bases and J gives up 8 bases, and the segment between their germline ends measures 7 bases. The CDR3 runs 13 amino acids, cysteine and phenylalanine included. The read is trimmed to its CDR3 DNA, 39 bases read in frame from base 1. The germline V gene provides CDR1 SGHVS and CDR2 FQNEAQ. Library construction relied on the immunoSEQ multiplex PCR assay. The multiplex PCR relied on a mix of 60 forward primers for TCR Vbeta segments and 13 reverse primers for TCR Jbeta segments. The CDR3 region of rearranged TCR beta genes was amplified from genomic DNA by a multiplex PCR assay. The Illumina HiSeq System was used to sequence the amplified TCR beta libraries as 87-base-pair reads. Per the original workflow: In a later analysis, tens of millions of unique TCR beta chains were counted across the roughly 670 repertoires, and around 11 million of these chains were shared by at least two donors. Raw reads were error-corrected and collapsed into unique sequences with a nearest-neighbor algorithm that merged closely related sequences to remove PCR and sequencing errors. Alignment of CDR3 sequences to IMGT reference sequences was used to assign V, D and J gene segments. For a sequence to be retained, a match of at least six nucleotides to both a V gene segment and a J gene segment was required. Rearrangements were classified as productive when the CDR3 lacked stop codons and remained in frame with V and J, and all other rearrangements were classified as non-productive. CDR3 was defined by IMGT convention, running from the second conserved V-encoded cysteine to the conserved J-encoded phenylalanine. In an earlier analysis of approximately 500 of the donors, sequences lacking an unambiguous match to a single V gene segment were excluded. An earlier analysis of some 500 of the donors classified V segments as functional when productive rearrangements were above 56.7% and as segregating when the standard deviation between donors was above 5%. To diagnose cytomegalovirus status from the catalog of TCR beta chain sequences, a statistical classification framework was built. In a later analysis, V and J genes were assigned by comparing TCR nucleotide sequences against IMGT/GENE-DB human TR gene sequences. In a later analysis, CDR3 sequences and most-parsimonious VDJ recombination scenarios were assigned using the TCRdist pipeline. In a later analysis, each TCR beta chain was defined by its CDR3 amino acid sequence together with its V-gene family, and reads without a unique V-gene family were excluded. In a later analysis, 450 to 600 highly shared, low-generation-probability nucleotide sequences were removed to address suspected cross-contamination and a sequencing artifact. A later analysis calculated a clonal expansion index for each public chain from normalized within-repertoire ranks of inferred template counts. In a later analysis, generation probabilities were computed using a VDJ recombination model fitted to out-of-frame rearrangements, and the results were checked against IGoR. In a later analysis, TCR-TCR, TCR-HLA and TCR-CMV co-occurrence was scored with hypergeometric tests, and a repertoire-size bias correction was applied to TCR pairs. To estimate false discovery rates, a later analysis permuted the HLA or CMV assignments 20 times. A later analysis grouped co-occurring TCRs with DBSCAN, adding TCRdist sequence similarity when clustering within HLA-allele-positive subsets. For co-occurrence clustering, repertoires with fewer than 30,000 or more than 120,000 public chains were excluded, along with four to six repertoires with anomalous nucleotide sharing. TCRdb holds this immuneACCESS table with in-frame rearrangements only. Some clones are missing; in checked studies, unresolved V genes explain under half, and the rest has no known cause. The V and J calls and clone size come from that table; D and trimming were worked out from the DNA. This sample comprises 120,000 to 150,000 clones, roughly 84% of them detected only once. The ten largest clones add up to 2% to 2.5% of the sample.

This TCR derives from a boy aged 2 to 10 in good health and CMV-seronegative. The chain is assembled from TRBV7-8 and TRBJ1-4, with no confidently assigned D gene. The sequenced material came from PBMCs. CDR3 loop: CASSLATTEKLFF. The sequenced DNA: TGTGCCAGCAGCTTAGCGACTACGGAAAAACTGTTTTTT.